This entry concerns a single T cell receptor beta chain. The antigen it binds to is not known. Base qualities are not at hand, and no much larger clone is one base apart. The transplants used related donors along with nonmyeloablative bone marrow transplantation, and in the human trials mixed chimerism was transient. Unstimulated Tregs (CD4+CD25+CD127-), CD4+ non-Tregs (CD4+CD25-), CD4 and CD8 cells were FACS-sorted from thawed PBMCs. The patients were a handful of recipients of combined kidney and bone marrow transplants from the ITN036ST trial, and samples were available only for these trial subjects. Healthy control blood was separated into PBMCs by Ficoll density gradient and cryopreserved, and patient PBMCs were collected both before and after transplant. This entry comes from a study of Tregs in tolerant kidney transplant recipients (dated by TCRdb to the late 2010s). In terms of the full investigation: TCRbeta sequencing was used in the study to identify donor-specific regulatory T cells before combined kidney and bone marrow transplantation, and the identified cells were then tracked after transplant. The investigation overall reported the following: Because only a small number of patients were included, the study had limitations, and the results will need to be validated in larger populations as well as under other immunosuppression protocols. Although technical replication error seemed to be minimal, the question of biological reproducibility was not addressed directly. Donor-specific Treg expansion exceeded global Treg expansion in tolerant patients, suggesting antigen-driven rather than nonspecific expansion. For some patients, the PCR primers changed as time went on, which meant samples from those patients could not be compared with one another at the nucleotide level. Expanding Tregs with activated donor B cells appeared to identify the most biologically relevant and donor-specific TCRbeta repertoire.

For TCRbeta CDR3 sequencing, genomic DNA was extracted from sorted cells using the QIAGEN DNeasy Blood and Tissue Kit. High-throughput TCRbeta CDR3 sequencing, including PCR amplification with bias correction and internal controls, was performed commercially through immunoSEQ. Turning to the authors' computational methods: Unique productive TCRbeta sequences were defined by CDR3 nucleotide sequence where primers matched, otherwise by CDR3 amino acid sequence with Vbeta and Jbeta genes. As a correction for sorting error, sequences shared between sorted populations at a frequency ratio of 2:1 or less were discarded, and the remaining shared sequences were assigned to the higher population. A sequence counted as donor-reactive if, in CFSE-low cells, the sequence had a frequency of at least 0.01% and was expanded at least 5-fold compared with unstimulated cells. Jensen-Shannon divergence, calculated on the top 100 TCRbeta sequences ranked by frequency, was used to quantify repertoire divergence. For samples with multiple sequencing runs, sorting error was corrected in each run separately before the runs were combined. In TCRdb, the immuneACCESS table is reduced to in-frame sequences with V and J assigned. These tables do not hold every clone; where another copy was compared, an unresolved V gene accounts for under half, and the others remain unexplained. The V and J calls and clone size were taken over from that table, and D and trimming were inferred from the DNA. The sample table contains nearly 50,000 clones; only one count was recorded for roughly 89% of them. In total, the top ten clones hold around a sixth of the sample.

The germline V gene (reference sequence) yields SGHNT for CDR1 and YYREEE for CDR2. Inclusive of the bounding cysteine and phenylalanine, the CDR3 is 14 residues long. Only the CDR3 portion is preserved as DNA: 42 bases, with reading frame beginning at the first base. A distance of 9 bases separates the germline ends of V and J, which lose 2 bases and 1 base respectively. Sequenced here: CD8+ T cells from blood (PBMCs), sampled 12 months after the transplant. The chain was built from TRBV5-4 and TRBJ1-1, with a tentative D gene TRBD1 over 5 matching bases. The sequence came from a human patient who received a combined kidney and bone marrow transplant. Some T cells may be donor cells from the graft after a transplant. The DNA reads as follows: TGTGCCAGCAGCTTTGGAAGGGGGAACACTGAAGCTTTCTTT. It translates to CASSFGRGNTEAFF.